This T cell receptor beta chain came from a study of naive and memory T cell subsets. General study points: Naive repertoires, especially CD8, held a few larger clonotypes, possibly memory cells re-expressing CD45RA. Over 95% of naive TCR sequences appeared only once after error correction, unlike memory subsets. Between naive and memory subsets, TCR abundance power law exponents differed. Clonotypes are single alpha or beta chains, not paired receptors.

There are a few counts of this clonotype. The antigen is undetermined. The V gene's germline CDR1 is SGHAT and CDR2 FQNNGV. V was trimmed by 8 bases and J by 0 bases, leaving 8 bases between them. The CDR3 covers 13 residues. An equimolar mix of two oligonucleotides served as the beta constant-region primer for TRBC1 and TRBC2. Nested alpha and beta constant-region primers with the SP2 primer drove four PCR rounds on ligated cDNA. TCRdb used MiXCR to reprocess the UMI-ligation and nested PCR reads, holding one entry per CDR3 protein. The sample has 98,000 or so distinct CDR3 sequences, roughly 10% seen once.

Sample: naive CD4+ T cells from blood. This clonotype was sampled from a human donor in good health. J is TRBJ1-3 and V is TRBV11-2; D remains unclear. The DNA for the CDR3 is TGTGCCAGCGGAGCCTTCTCTGGAAACACCATATATTTT. It encodes CASGAFSGNTIYF.